Each of the 19 T cell receptor beta chains below was sequenced from the same sample in a study of T-cell reconstitution after alpha-beta-depleted transplantation in children. Using unique molecular identifiers, the investigators prepared the TCRbeta library. TCRdb itself ran the PCR reads through MiXCR, one entry per CDR3 protein. The sample lists about 980,000 distinct CDR3 sequences; roughly 29% were seen once. The sample was PBMCs, mostly from graft donor cells, taken 360 days after TCRalphabeta/CD19-depleted stem cell transplant. The origin of the receptors is a boy in the first two years of life who had a stem cell transplant for SCID, so the T cells may come from the graft donor.

A few counts support this clonotype. V is TRBV7-3 and J is TRBJ2-2, with D possibly matching TRBD2 (6 bases). The CDR3 covers 14 residues. CDR1 SGHTA and CDR2 FQGTGA come from the germline V gene. Trimming took 5 bases from V and 7 from J, leaving 14 bases between them. CDR3 coding DNA: TGTGCCAGCAGCCCCGGACTAAACGACGGGGAGCTGTTTTTT. This translates into CASSPGLNDGELFF.

This clonotype was seen a few times. The chain uses TRBV27 and TRBJ2-7, with a tentative D call TRBD2 (5 bases). The CDR3 has 14 amino acids. Germline-derived CDR1 and CDR2 are MNHEY and SMNVEV (reference sequence). The ends were cut back, 7 bases at V and 4 bases at J, with 17 bases in the middle. For the CDR3, the DNA is TGTGCCAGCACCAGCCCAGCGGTGGGGTACGAGCAGTACTTC. It encodes CASTSPAVGYEQYF.

This clonotype occurred a few times. The gene calls are TRBV5-5 and TRBJ2-1; TRBD1 matches at 7 bases. Looked up from germline, CDR1 is SGHKS and CDR2 is YYEKEE (reference sequence). The J segment lost 9 bases and the V segment lost 0 bases, leaving 9 bases of the junction unmatched. The CDR3 contains 15 residues. DNA of the CDR3: TGTGCCAGCAGCTTGGGTCGGACAGGCTTTGCTGAGCAGTTCTTC. As protein: CASSLGRTGFAEQFF.

This clonotype was picked up a small number of times. This chain joins TRBV6-1 and TRBJ1-6; the match to TRBD1 covers 7 bases. CDR1 MNHNS and CDR2 SASEGT come from the germline V gene. The CDR3 consists of 13 residues. Losses at the gene ends were 5 bases for V and 10 bases for J; bases not matched to a gene: 5. The CDR3 DNA reads as TGTGCCAGCAGTACACGGGACAGCTCACCCCTCCACTTT. Amino acid sequence: CASSTRDSSPLHF.

The chain uses TRBV12-3 or TRBV12-4 and TRBJ1-1; the match to TRBD1 covers 7 bases. This CDR3 is built from 13 residues. V shed 3 bases, J shed 6 bases, and the junction held 4 bases outside the gene matches. The CDR3 protein is CASSFMTGPEAFF. The CDR3 coding sequence is TGTGCCAGCAGTTTCATGACAGGGCCTGAAGCTTTCTTT.

The chain joins TRBV20-1 to TRBJ2-2; possibly TRBD1 for D (5 bases). The CDR3 consists of 19 residues. Germline V gene lookup returns CDR1 DFQATT and CDR2 SNEGSKA (reference sequence). V was clipped by 0 bases and J by 2 bases, with 22 bases between them. CDR3 amino acids: CSARDLLVLGQPNTGELFF. Written as DNA, the CDR3 is TGCAGTGCTAGAGATCTTCTGGTATTGGGGCAGCCAAACACCGGGGAGCTGTTTTTT.

This clonotype came up a few times. The CDR3 is CASSVSKGAGTEAFF. The CDR3 DNA reads TGTGCCAGCAGCGTCTCTAAAGGGGCGGGCACTGAAGCTTTCTTT. The V gene is TRBV12-3 or TRBV12-4, the J gene TRBJ1-1; tentatively, D is TRBD1 (5 bases). The CDR3 extends over 15 amino acids. V was trimmed by 6 bases and J by 4 bases, leaving 18 bases between them.

This clonotype was seen a handful of times. The chain links TRBV5-1 to TRBJ2-7, with TRBD2 matching 7 bases. CDR3 length equals 14 residues. Per the germline V gene, CDR1 is SGHRS and CDR2 is YFSETQ. The V and J ends lost 4 bases and 3 bases, in that order; junction bases with no gene match: 7. The CDR3 sequence: CASSPGGTRYEQYF. The CDR3 DNA is TGCGCCAGCAGCCCCGGGGGGACGCGCTACGAGCAGTACTTC.

This clonotype has only a few counts. This chain connects TRBV20-1 to TRBJ2-3; D is unresolved. There are 17 residues in the CDR3. The ends were cut back, 0 bases at V and 0 bases at J, with 16 bases in the middle. Germline-derived CDR1 and CDR2 are DFQATT and SNEGSKA (reference sequence). In DNA form, the CDR3 reads TGCAGTGCTAGAGATCTTTACCGCGTACGGAGCACAGATACGCAGTATTTT. This gives the protein CSARDLYRVRSTDTQYF.

This clonotype was picked up many times. The rearrangement links TRBV6-5 to TRBJ2-1, with a tentative D call TRBD2 (6 bases). The V and J ends lost 0 bases and 7 bases respectively, with 13 bases between them. Germline V lookup: CDR1 MNHEY, CDR2 SVGAGI. The CDR3 has 15 amino acids. As DNA, the CDR3 is TGTGCCAGCAGTTACTCGGGACTCGCGCAAAATGAGCAGTTCTTC. Translation gives CASSYSGLAQNEQFF.

This clonotype was seen at least ten times. V is TRBV25-1 and J is TRBJ2-7, with TRBD1 matching over 9 bases. This CDR3 is built from 14 residues. V lost 3 bases to trimming and J lost 2 bases; unmatched junction nucleotides: 2. Germline V gene sequence: CDR1 MGHDK, CDR2 SYGVNS. CDR3 nucleotides: TGTGCCAGCAGTGAGGACAGGGGCGCCTACGAGCAGTACTTC. It translates to CASSEDRGAYEQYF.

The sample holds a few counts of this clonotype. V gene TRBV5-1 combines with J gene TRBJ2-7; TRBD1 matches 8 bases. This CDR3 contains 14 residues. The junction had 8 bases not matched to a gene; V was cut back by 6 bases and J by 3 bases. CDR1 is SGHRS, CDR2 YFSETQ, per germline. The chain's CDR3 is CASIQTGQGYEQYF. In DNA form, the CDR3 reads TGCGCCAGCATCCAAACAGGACAGGGCTACGAGCAGTACTTC. The whole variable domain, remainder taken from reference TRBV5-1 and TRBJ2-7, is KAGVTQTPRYLIKTRGQQVTLSCSPISGHRSVSWYQQTPGQGLQFLFEYFSETQRNKGNFPGRFSGRQFSNSRSEMNVSTLELGDSALYLCASIQTGQGYEQYFGPGTRLTVT.

This sequence joins TRBV13 and TRBJ2-1; perhaps TRBD2 as D (6 bases). V gave up 5 bases and J gave up 0 bases, with 14 bases separating them. The CDR3 runs 16 residues. The germline V gene encodes CDR1 PRHDT and CDR2 FYEKMQ (reference sequence). CDR3 nucleotide sequence: TGTGCCAGCAGCCCATCTGGGACTGGCTCCTACAATGAGCAGTTCTTC. It yields the protein CASSPSGTGSYNEQFF.

V and J are TRBV5-1 and TRBJ2-7, with TRBD1 identical over 9 bases. Germline V lookup: CDR1 SGHRS, CDR2 YFSETQ. CDR3 length equals 15 residues. V shed 4 bases and J 6 bases; nucleotides not matched to a gene: 11. CDR3 nucleotides: TGCGCCAGCAGCAAATGGACAGGGGCGATGATCGAGCAGTACTTC. Encoded protein: CASSKWTGAMIEQYF.

This clonotype was observed a handful of times. The chain uses TRBV7-9 and TRBJ1-1; no clear D. The germline V and J ends were trimmed by 4 bases and 1 base, with 13 bases remaining between them. The CDR3 has 15 residues. CDR1 and CDR2 from the germline V gene are SEHNR and FQNEAQ (reference sequence). The CDR3 loop is CASSSYSSTNTEAFF. CDR3 in DNA: TGTGCCAGCAGCTCCTATTCCAGCACGAACACTGAAGCTTTCTTT.

There are many counts of this clonotype. The chain is built from TRBV15 and TRBJ2-2; the D gene could be TRBD1 or TRBD2 (5 bases each). The CDR3 consists of 15 residues. CDR1 and CDR2 from the germline V gene are LNHNV and YYDKDF (reference sequence). V was pared by 5 bases and J by 9 bases, with 19 bases between. The CDR3, as DNA: TGTGCCACCAGCTGGACCGGGACGGGTTTGTGGGAGCTGTTTTTT. It encodes CATSWTGTGLWELFF. Full variable domain (rest looked up from reference TRBV15 and TRBJ2-2): DAMVIQNPRYQVTQFGKPVTLSCSQTLNHNVMYWYQQKSSQAPKLLFHYYDKDFNNEADTPDNFQSRRPNTSFCFLDIRSPGLGDTAMYLCATSWTGTGLWELFFGEGSRLTVL.

This clonotype was seen a handful of times. V and J are TRBV7-8 and TRBJ1-5; 7 nucleotides agree with TRBD1. Looked up from germline, CDR1 is SGHVS and CDR2 is FQNEAQ. The trim removed 5 bases at V and 11 bases at J, leaving 12 bases unmatched. This CDR3 is 14 amino acids long. The CDR3 DNA is TGTGCCAGCAGCGACGACAGGGCCTTCGGGGCCCAGCATTTT. Its translation is CASSDDRAFGAQHF.

The chain recombines TRBV12-3 or TRBV12-4 with TRBJ2-4; D possibly corresponds to TRBD2 (7 bases). CDR3 size: 17 residues. Trimming removed 5 bases at V and 1 base at J, with 18 bases between. Written as DNA, the CDR3 is TGTGCCAGCAGTGTCGGGGGGCTCAGTGTTGCCAAAAACATTCAGTACTTC. Protein product: CASSVGGLSVAKNIQYF.

The rearrangement joins TRBV16 to TRBJ1-6; D ambiguous. The V gene lost 0 bases and the J gene lost 4 bases, with 10 bases spanning the gap. Germline CDR1 and CDR2: KGHSY and FQNENV. There are 16 residues in the CDR3. CDR3: CASSQSREGYNSPLHF. Here the CDR3 DNA reads TGTGCCAGCAGCCAATCACGAGAAGGGTATAATTCACCCCTCCACTTT.